This paragraph covers one TCR beta chain sequence. The sample belongs to a study of blood T cell repertoires in COVID-19. Here immunoSEQ multiplex PCR was the method, and the copy in TCRdb shows in-frame clones only, minus some. The table has some 87,000 clones, around 79% seen once; the top ten hold roughly 15%. V lost 1 base to trimming and J lost 2 bases, with 16 bases between them. This CDR3 spans 17 amino acids. Germline V gene data show CDR1 as SGHAT and CDR2 as FQNNGV. The receptor's source is a human donor in a cohort sampled during active COVID-19. Material: peripheral blood. This sequence joins TRBV11-2 and TRBJ2-3; weak D call: TRBD2 (7 bases). CDR3 protein: CASSLGDGAGHTDTQYF. The CDR3 bases are TGTGCCAGCAGCTTAGGAGACGGAGCGGGACACACAGATACGCAGTATTTT.